This passage covers 32 T cell receptor beta chains from one sample sequenced in a study of a mutant IDH1 vaccine in newly diagnosed glioma. As to time point: baseline, week 1 (first vaccination visit). Treatment described: pre-vaccination baseline after standard-of-care therapy. Sequencing used immunoSEQ multiplex PCR; TCRdb keeps in-frame clones, though not all of them. The sample holds approximately 36,000 clones; about 78% are singletons and the top ten take 7% to 10%. The sequenced sample was PBMCs, obtained from a glioma patient treated with radiotherapy, temozolomide or both. These receptors came from a middle-aged man with glioma. Some clones in this sample may be carry-over from other donors' samples.

This clone was seen more than once but under ten times. The chain links TRBV2 to TRBJ1-4; 8 nucleotides agree with TRBD1. V trimming: 6 bases; J trimming: 4 bases; junction bases outside the gene matches: 7. Germline values: CDR1 SNHLY, CDR2 FYNNEI. CDR3 length: 15 amino acids. CDR3: CASRTRDRINEKLFF. The CDR3 DNA is TGTGCCAGCAGGACCCGGGACAGGATTAATGAAAAACTGTTTTTT.

This rearrangement joins TRBV19 to TRBJ2-6; D is unclear. The V gene lost 7 bases and the J gene lost 4 bases, with 5 bases spanning the gap. CDR3 length: 12 amino acids. The germline V gene has CDR1 LNHDA and CDR2 SQIVND (reference sequence). CDR3 residues: CASNAGANVLTF. The CDR3 region has the DNA TGTGCCAGTAATGCCGGGGCCAACGTCCTGACTTTC.

This clone was recorded a few times. The chain is built from TRBV5-1 and TRBJ1-1, with D tentatively TRBD1 (6 bases). The V gene's germline CDR1 is SGHRS and CDR2 YFSETQ. The CDR3 has 16 amino acids. V was cut by 1 base and J by 4 bases, with 17 bases left in between. The CDR3: CASSLPPGQVVTEAFF. For the CDR3, the DNA is TGCGCCAGCAGCTTGCCCCCGGGACAAGTTGTCACTGAAGCTTTCTTT. Drawing the rest from reference TRBV5-1 and TRBJ1-1, the complete variable domain is KAGVTQTPRYLIKTRGQQVTLSCSPISGHRSVSWYQQTPGQGLQFLFEYFSETQRNKGNFPGRFSGRQFSNSRSEMNVSTLELGDSALYLCASSLPPGQVVTEAFFGQGTRLTVV.

The V gene is TRBV2, the J gene TRBJ1-2; D ambiguous. The germline V gene encodes CDR1 SNHLY and CDR2 FYNNEI. V lost 7 bases and J 8 bases, leaving 17 bases between the germline ends. The CDR3 loop spans 13 amino acids. In DNA form, the CDR3 reads TGTGCCAGCAAGGGTACAGCCCTGGGAGGCTACACCTTC. The encoded protein is CASKGTALGGYTF.

The chain is built from TRBV7-9 and TRBJ1-5, with D possibly being TRBD1 (5 bases). From germline, CDR1 is SEHNR and CDR2 FQNEAQ (reference sequence). V was trimmed by 6 bases and J by 3 bases, leaving 12 bases between them. The CDR3 sequence is 14 residues long. CDR3 bases: TGTGCCAGCAGTTTCACAGGCTTCAATCAGCCCCAGCATTTT. Translation gives CASSFTGFNQPQHF.

The chain couples TRBV5-1 to TRBJ1-5, with 10 bases that match TRBD1. Per germline, CDR1 SGHRS and CDR2 YFSETQ. The CDR3 is 14 amino acids. Trimming took 4 bases from V and 5 from J; bases not matched to a gene: 3. This CDR3 reads CASSHGQGDQPQHF. The CDR3 DNA reads TGCGCCAGCAGCCACGGACAGGGGGATCAGCCCCAGCATTTT.

The chain uses TRBV29-1 and TRBJ2-3, with D hard to call. This CDR3 has 13 amino acids. V gave up 0 bases and J gave up 2 bases, with 6 bases separating them. Germline assignment: CDR1 SQVTM and CDR2 ANQGSEA. CDR3 DNA sequence: TGCAGCGTTGAAGATCCACTCACAGATACGCAGTATTTT. Protein sequence: CSVEDPLTDTQYF.

The V and J genes are TRBV10-3 and TRBJ2-5; 7 bases agree with TRBD1. The CDR3 has 13 amino acids. CDR1 is ENHRY, CDR2 SYGVKD, per germline. With V trimmed by 8 bases and J by 3 bases, 6 bases remained unmatched. CDR3 DNA sequence: TGTGCCATCGGCCGAGGGGGCGAAGAGACCCAGTACTTC. Translation gives CAIGRGGEETQYF.

V is TRBV5-6 and J is TRBJ1-2; no clear D. Germline CDR1 is SGHDT and CDR2 is YYEEEE. The CDR3 extends over 16 amino acids. Deletions cut 3 bases from V and 8 bases from J, with 23 bases between. CDR3 residues: CASSSGSELWLGGYTF. The CDR3, as DNA: TGTGCCAGCAGCTCTGGGTCTGAGCTGTGGCTGGGAGGCTACACCTTC. The full variable domain, completed using reference TRBV5-6 and TRBJ1-2, is DAGVTQSPTHLIKTRGQQVTLRCSPKSGHDTVSWYQQALGQGPQFIFQYYEEEERQRGNFPDRFSGHQFPNYSSELNVNALLLGDSALYLCASSSGSELWLGGYTFGSGTRLTVV.

The rearrangement links TRBV7-9 to TRBJ1-1, with D perhaps matching TRBD1 (5 bases). Germline values: CDR1 SEHNR, CDR2 FQNEAQ (reference sequence). The V and J ends lost 6 bases and 4 bases respectively, with 9 bases between them. The CDR3 has 12 residues. The CDR3 sequence: CASSWTSTEAFF. In DNA form, the CDR3 reads TGTGCCAGCAGTTGGACAAGCACTGAAGCTTTCTTT.

This chain joins TRBV4-1 and TRBJ2-1; D might be TRBD2 (5 bases). V lost 4 bases and J lost 7, with 11 bases in between. The CDR3 contains 13 residues. In germline, CDR1 is MGHRA, CDR2 YSYEKL. The DNA for the CDR3 is TGCGCCAGCAGCCCAGGTTCGGGGAATGAGCAGTTCTTC. Translated, it gives CASSPGSGNEQFF.

The rearrangement uses TRBV19 and TRBJ2-2; TRBD1 matches 11 bases. After removal of 6 bases from V and 2 bases from J, the junction contained 5 bases not matched to a gene. The CDR3 is 16 amino acids. CDR1 LNHDA and CDR2 SQIVND come from the germline V gene (reference sequence). The CDR3: CASRHRTGGNTGELFF. CDR3 in DNA: TGTGCCAGTAGACACCGGACAGGGGGCAACACCGGGGAGCTGTTTTTT.

Regarding this clone: Different DNA sequences within this sample yield the same CDR3. The chain carries TRBV5-4 and TRBJ1-5; weak D call: TRBD1 (5 bases). Germline loops: CDR1 SGHNT, CDR2 YYREEE (reference sequence). The CDR3 is made up of 14 amino acids. The CDR3 region is CATGVGDSNQPQHF. The CDR3 region has the DNA TGTGCTACGGGGGTAGGTGATAGCAATCAGCCCCAGCATTTT.

This clone was observed a few times. V gene TRBV5-1 combines with J gene TRBJ2-5; unclear D gene. This CDR3 is 14 amino acids long. V was pared by 1 base and J by 0 bases, with 7 bases between. CDR1 and CDR2 (germline): SGHRS, YFSETQ. The CDR3 region is CASSLLTDQETQYF. Written as DNA, the CDR3 is TGCGCCAGCAGCTTGTTAACAGACCAAGAGACCCAGTACTTC.

The rearrangement joins TRBV7-2 to TRBJ1-5; D gene uncertain. V lost 1 base, J lost 0 bases, and 4 bases lay in between. The CDR3 sequence is 14 residues long. The germline CDR1 and CDR2 sequences are SGHTA and FQGNSA. The CDR3 spells CASSLVVSNQPQHF. CDR3 nucleotides: TGTGCCAGCAGCTTAGTTGTTAGCAATCAGCCCCAGCATTTT. Combining the CDR3 with reference TRBV7-2 and TRBJ1-5 gives the whole variable domain GAGVSQSPSNKVTEKGKDVELRCDPISGHTALYWYRQSLGQGLEFLIYFQGNSAPDKSGLPSDRFSAERTGGSVSTLTIQRTQQEDSAVYLCASSLVVSNQPQHFGDGTRLSIL.

CDR3 loop: CASSRIRAKNEQFF. The CDR3 DNA follows: TGTGCCAGCAGCCGCATCCGGGCCAAAAATGAGCAGTTCTTC. The chain uses TRBV14 and TRBJ2-1; D not resolved. The length of the CDR3 is 14 residues. The V gene's germline CDR1 is SGHDN and CDR2 FVKESK. V was pared by 4 bases and J by 7 bases, with 14 bases between.

The chain links TRBV7-9 to TRBJ1-1; D may be TRBD1 (6 bases). The CDR3 covers 15 residues. The ends were cut back, 5 bases at V and 5 bases at J, with 18 bases in the middle. Germline assignment: CDR1 SEHNR and CDR2 FQNEAQ (reference sequence). CDR3 sequence: CASSQDRGRGTEAFF. CDR3 nucleotide sequence: TGTGCCAGCAGCCAGGACCGGGGGAGGGGGACTGAAGCTTTCTTT.

The chain recombines TRBV10-2 with TRBJ1-3; 7 bases agree with TRBD1. Trimming cost V 6 bases and J 1 base; bases outside gene matches: 3. The CDR3 loop spans 14 amino acids. From germline, CDR1 is WSHSY and CDR2 SAAADI. The DNA of the CDR3 is TGCGCCAGCAGACAGGGGCGATCTGGAAACACCATATATTTT. Amino acids: CASRQGRSGNTIYF.

CDR3 loop: CASSTDRNRYEQYF. CDR3 sequence (DNA): TGTGCCAGTAGTACTGACAGGAACCGCTACGAGCAGTACTTC. This chain connects TRBV19 to TRBJ2-7; maybe TRBD1 (6 bases). Germline assignment: CDR1 LNHDA and CDR2 SQIVND (reference sequence). The CDR3 is 14 residues long. Deletions cut 4 bases from V and 3 bases from J, with 13 bases between.

Points on this clone: Different DNA sequences within this sample yield the same CDR3. V usage is TRBV9 and J usage is TRBJ1-4; no firm D call. CDR3 length equals 14 residues. Germline assignment: CDR1 SGDLS and CDR2 YYNGEE. V was clipped by 4 bases and J by 5 bases, with 12 bases between them. The CDR3 bases are TGTGCCAGCAGCCCTAACTGGGGAAATGAAAAACTGTTTTTT. Its translation: CASSPNWGNEKLFF.

The gene calls are TRBV28 and TRBJ1-5, with a weak D call TRBD1 (5 bases). Germline CDR1 is MDHEN and CDR2 is SYDVKM. The V gene lost 11 bases and the J gene lost 2 bases, with 13 bases spanning the gap. The CDR3 totals 13 residues. For the CDR3, the DNA is TGTGCCTCCTCCACGGGGGGCAATCAGCCCCAGCATTTT. Translation: CASSTGGNQPQHF.

This clone was counted once. This chain connects TRBV7-2 to TRBJ1-1, with unresolved D. This CDR3 comprises 14 residues. V gave up 1 base and J gave up 1 base, with 7 bases separating them. Germline values: CDR1 SGHTA, CDR2 FQGNSA. The CDR3 here is CASSLVSGNTEAFF. The CDR3 region has the DNA TGTGCCAGCAGCTTAGTCTCAGGGAACACTGAAGCTTTCTTT.

The V and J genes are TRBV7-2 and TRBJ2-1; TRBD2 matches 7 bases. Germline CDR1 reads SGHTA; CDR2 reads FQGNSA. This CDR3 contains 14 residues. Unmatched junction bases numbered 11, after V lost 5 bases and J lost 10 bases. Here the CDR3 reads CASSEPRDYSEQFF. In DNA form, the CDR3 reads TGTGCCAGCAGCGAACCGCGGGACTACTCCGAGCAGTTCTTC.

J is TRBJ2-7 and V is TRBV7-6; D might be TRBD1 or TRBD2, each matching 5 bases. CDR3 length: 14 residues. Germline loops: CDR1 SGHVS, CDR2 FNYEAQ. V was clipped by 4 bases and J by 2 bases, with 12 bases between them. The CDR3 loop is CASSSGTYAYEQYF. CDR3 nucleotide sequence: TGTGCCAGCAGCTCCGGGACGTACGCCTACGAGCAGTACTTC.

The rearrangement links TRBV5-4 to TRBJ2-2; 8 bases are shared with TRBD1. Unmatched junction bases numbered 6, after V lost 4 bases and J lost 4 bases. The CDR3 has 15 residues. The germline CDR1 and CDR2 sequences are SGHNT and YYREEE (reference sequence). In DNA form, the CDR3 reads TGTGCCAGCAGCCTGGACAGGGACTTCACCGGGGAGCTGTTTTTT. This encodes CASSLDRDFTGELFF.

This chain joins TRBV9 and TRBJ2-1; unclear D gene. Germline V CDR1 and CDR2: SGDLS, YYNGEE. This CDR3 comprises 15 residues. V lost 0 bases and J 0 bases, leaving 7 bases between the germline ends. DNA for the CDR3: TGTGCCAGCAGCGTAGGGTTGGGCTCCTACAATGAGCAGTTCTTC. Its translation: CASSVGLGSYNEQFF.

V usage is TRBV9 and J usage is TRBJ1-2; 8 bases are shared with TRBD1. V was pared by 4 bases and J by 1 base, with 12 bases of the junction left unmatched. Germline V gene sequence: CDR1 SGDLS, CDR2 YYNGEE. The CDR3 is 17 amino acids. CDR3 region: CASSTRPGTGLNYGYTF. DNA for the CDR3: TGTGCCAGCAGCACCCGGCCCGGGACAGGCCTTAACTATGGCTACACCTTC.

This rearrangement joins TRBV11-3 to TRBJ2-2, with 8 positions matching TRBD1. Germline-derived CDR1 and CDR2 are SGHNT and YENEEA. V gave up 4 bases and J gave up 10 bases; unmatched junction bases: 8. CDR3 length: 14 amino acids. CDR3 amino acids: CASSSPGTGVELFF. CDR3 DNA: TGTGCCAGCAGCTCCCCCGGGACAGGAGTGGAGCTGTTTTTT.

The gene calls are TRBV5-1 and TRBJ2-3; 9 bases map to TRBD2. The V gene's germline CDR1 is SGHRS and CDR2 YFSETQ. The CDR3 runs 16 residues. J gave up 4 bases and V 2 bases, and 8 bases lay outside the gene matches. In DNA form, the CDR3 reads TGCGCCAGCAGCTTTACAGCGGGGGGACCCCCAGATACGCAGTATTTT. This sequence encodes CASSFTAGGPPDTQYF.

V is TRBV9 and J is TRBJ2-3; 8 nucleotides agree with TRBD2. The CDR3 consists of 16 residues. V was pared by 1 base and J by 1 base, with 5 bases of the junction left unmatched. Germline V gene data show CDR1 as SGDLS and CDR2 as YYNGEE. CDR3 in amino acids: CASSVRAGGRTDTQYF. DNA for the CDR3: TGTGCCAGCAGCGTAAGGGCGGGGGGCCGCACAGATACGCAGTATTTT.

This clone came up a few times. The same CDR3 is also encoded by other DNA sequences in this sample. The gene calls are TRBV9 and TRBJ1-1; D gene uncertain. CDR3 length: 13 residues. The germline V and J ends were trimmed by 0 bases and 1 base, with 4 bases remaining between them. Per the germline V gene, CDR1 is SGDLS and CDR2 is YYNGEE. The CDR3 sequence: CASSVGWNTEAFF. The CDR3 coding sequence is TGTGCCAGCAGCGTAGGATGGAACACTGAAGCTTTCTTT. Filled out from reference TRBV9 and TRBJ1-1, the complete variable domain reads DSGVTQTPKHLITATGQRVTLRCSPRSGDLSVYWYQQSLDQGLQFLIQYYNGEERAKGNILERFSAQQFPDLHSELNLSSLELGDSALYFCASSVGWNTEAFFGQGTRLTVV.

The chain recombines TRBV5-8 with TRBJ1-1, with D hard to call. The germline gives CDR1 SGHTS, CDR2 YDEGEE. The CDR3 extends over 16 amino acids. Trimming took 0 bases from V and 2 from J, leaving 14 bases between them. The CDR3 coding sequence is TGTGCCAGCAGCTTGGGGGCATTGGAGGTTAACACTGAAGCTTTCTTT. Its translation is CASSLGALEVNTEAFF. The variable domain in full, completed from reference TRBV5-8 and TRBJ1-1, reads EAGVTQSPTHLIKTRGQQATLRCSPISGHTSVYWYQQALGLGLQFLLWYDEGEERNRGNFPPRFSGRQFPNYSSELNVNALELEDSALYLCASSLGALEVNTEAFFGQGTRLTVV.